The clone carrying this T cell receptor (beta chain) was seen a few times. Its target is unknown. The CDR3 totals 16 residues. V lost 3 bases and J 4 bases, leaving 16 bases between the germline ends. Germline V lookup: CDR1 SEHNR, CDR2 FQNEAQ (reference sequence). This record comes from a study of CD8 T cells in ankylosing spondylitis. TCRdb redid the calling of the 5' RACE reads with MiXCR, one entry per CDR3 protein. The sample lists 400,000 or so distinct CDR3 sequences; roughly 26% were seen once. General study results and limits: Seven to nine highly homologous variants made up a TCR beta motif that seemed to typify ankylosing spondylitis blood. Within peripheral blood, clones linked to disease were CD8+ and relatively rare. Within matched ankylosing spondylitis synovial fluid, disease-linked clones were reportedly significantly enriched.

The V and J genes are TRBV7-9 and TRBJ1-3; possibly TRBD1 for D (5 bases). Input material: blood, either unsorted or a sorted T cell fraction (not recorded which). The TCR comes from a male donor with ankylosing spondylitis. CDR3 in amino acids: CASSFNPGSRGNTIYF. CDR3 DNA sequence: TGTGCCAGCAGCTTCAATCCAGGGTCTCGGGGAAACACCATATATTTT.